Sequencing of this TCR beta chain was carried out in a study of T cells in localized non-small cell lung cancer. TCRdb's copy holds only in-frame clones and misses some; the assay was immunoSEQ multiplex PCR. The sample lists 900 to 1,500 clones, approximately 25% seen once, with about 20% in the top ten. As regards this clone: As yet, its antigen is unknown.

V shed 1 base, J shed 5 bases, and the junction held 1 base outside the gene matches. The CDR3 sequence is 15 residues long. CDR1 SGDLS and CDR2 YYNGEE come from the germline V gene. Adjacent lung samples, free of atypia, were obtained at least 2 cm from the tumor margin. Study-wide results and caveats: Among the top 100 tumor clones, a median about 60 appeared in adjacent lung. Compared with tumor, uninvolved adjacent lung displayed greater T cell clonality, ranking highest overall. Prolonged overall survival went with higher T cell density in the blood.

The receptor comes from a man aged 40 to 75 with stage III squamous cell lung carcinoma. This chain joins TRBV9 and TRBJ2-2, with 11 bases fitting TRBD2. Specimen: normal lung tissue next to the tumor, collected before any cancer treatment. DNA of the CDR3: TGTGCCAGCAGCGTAACTAGCGGGAGAACCGGGGAGCTGTTTTTT. Translating it yields CASSVTSGRTGELFF.